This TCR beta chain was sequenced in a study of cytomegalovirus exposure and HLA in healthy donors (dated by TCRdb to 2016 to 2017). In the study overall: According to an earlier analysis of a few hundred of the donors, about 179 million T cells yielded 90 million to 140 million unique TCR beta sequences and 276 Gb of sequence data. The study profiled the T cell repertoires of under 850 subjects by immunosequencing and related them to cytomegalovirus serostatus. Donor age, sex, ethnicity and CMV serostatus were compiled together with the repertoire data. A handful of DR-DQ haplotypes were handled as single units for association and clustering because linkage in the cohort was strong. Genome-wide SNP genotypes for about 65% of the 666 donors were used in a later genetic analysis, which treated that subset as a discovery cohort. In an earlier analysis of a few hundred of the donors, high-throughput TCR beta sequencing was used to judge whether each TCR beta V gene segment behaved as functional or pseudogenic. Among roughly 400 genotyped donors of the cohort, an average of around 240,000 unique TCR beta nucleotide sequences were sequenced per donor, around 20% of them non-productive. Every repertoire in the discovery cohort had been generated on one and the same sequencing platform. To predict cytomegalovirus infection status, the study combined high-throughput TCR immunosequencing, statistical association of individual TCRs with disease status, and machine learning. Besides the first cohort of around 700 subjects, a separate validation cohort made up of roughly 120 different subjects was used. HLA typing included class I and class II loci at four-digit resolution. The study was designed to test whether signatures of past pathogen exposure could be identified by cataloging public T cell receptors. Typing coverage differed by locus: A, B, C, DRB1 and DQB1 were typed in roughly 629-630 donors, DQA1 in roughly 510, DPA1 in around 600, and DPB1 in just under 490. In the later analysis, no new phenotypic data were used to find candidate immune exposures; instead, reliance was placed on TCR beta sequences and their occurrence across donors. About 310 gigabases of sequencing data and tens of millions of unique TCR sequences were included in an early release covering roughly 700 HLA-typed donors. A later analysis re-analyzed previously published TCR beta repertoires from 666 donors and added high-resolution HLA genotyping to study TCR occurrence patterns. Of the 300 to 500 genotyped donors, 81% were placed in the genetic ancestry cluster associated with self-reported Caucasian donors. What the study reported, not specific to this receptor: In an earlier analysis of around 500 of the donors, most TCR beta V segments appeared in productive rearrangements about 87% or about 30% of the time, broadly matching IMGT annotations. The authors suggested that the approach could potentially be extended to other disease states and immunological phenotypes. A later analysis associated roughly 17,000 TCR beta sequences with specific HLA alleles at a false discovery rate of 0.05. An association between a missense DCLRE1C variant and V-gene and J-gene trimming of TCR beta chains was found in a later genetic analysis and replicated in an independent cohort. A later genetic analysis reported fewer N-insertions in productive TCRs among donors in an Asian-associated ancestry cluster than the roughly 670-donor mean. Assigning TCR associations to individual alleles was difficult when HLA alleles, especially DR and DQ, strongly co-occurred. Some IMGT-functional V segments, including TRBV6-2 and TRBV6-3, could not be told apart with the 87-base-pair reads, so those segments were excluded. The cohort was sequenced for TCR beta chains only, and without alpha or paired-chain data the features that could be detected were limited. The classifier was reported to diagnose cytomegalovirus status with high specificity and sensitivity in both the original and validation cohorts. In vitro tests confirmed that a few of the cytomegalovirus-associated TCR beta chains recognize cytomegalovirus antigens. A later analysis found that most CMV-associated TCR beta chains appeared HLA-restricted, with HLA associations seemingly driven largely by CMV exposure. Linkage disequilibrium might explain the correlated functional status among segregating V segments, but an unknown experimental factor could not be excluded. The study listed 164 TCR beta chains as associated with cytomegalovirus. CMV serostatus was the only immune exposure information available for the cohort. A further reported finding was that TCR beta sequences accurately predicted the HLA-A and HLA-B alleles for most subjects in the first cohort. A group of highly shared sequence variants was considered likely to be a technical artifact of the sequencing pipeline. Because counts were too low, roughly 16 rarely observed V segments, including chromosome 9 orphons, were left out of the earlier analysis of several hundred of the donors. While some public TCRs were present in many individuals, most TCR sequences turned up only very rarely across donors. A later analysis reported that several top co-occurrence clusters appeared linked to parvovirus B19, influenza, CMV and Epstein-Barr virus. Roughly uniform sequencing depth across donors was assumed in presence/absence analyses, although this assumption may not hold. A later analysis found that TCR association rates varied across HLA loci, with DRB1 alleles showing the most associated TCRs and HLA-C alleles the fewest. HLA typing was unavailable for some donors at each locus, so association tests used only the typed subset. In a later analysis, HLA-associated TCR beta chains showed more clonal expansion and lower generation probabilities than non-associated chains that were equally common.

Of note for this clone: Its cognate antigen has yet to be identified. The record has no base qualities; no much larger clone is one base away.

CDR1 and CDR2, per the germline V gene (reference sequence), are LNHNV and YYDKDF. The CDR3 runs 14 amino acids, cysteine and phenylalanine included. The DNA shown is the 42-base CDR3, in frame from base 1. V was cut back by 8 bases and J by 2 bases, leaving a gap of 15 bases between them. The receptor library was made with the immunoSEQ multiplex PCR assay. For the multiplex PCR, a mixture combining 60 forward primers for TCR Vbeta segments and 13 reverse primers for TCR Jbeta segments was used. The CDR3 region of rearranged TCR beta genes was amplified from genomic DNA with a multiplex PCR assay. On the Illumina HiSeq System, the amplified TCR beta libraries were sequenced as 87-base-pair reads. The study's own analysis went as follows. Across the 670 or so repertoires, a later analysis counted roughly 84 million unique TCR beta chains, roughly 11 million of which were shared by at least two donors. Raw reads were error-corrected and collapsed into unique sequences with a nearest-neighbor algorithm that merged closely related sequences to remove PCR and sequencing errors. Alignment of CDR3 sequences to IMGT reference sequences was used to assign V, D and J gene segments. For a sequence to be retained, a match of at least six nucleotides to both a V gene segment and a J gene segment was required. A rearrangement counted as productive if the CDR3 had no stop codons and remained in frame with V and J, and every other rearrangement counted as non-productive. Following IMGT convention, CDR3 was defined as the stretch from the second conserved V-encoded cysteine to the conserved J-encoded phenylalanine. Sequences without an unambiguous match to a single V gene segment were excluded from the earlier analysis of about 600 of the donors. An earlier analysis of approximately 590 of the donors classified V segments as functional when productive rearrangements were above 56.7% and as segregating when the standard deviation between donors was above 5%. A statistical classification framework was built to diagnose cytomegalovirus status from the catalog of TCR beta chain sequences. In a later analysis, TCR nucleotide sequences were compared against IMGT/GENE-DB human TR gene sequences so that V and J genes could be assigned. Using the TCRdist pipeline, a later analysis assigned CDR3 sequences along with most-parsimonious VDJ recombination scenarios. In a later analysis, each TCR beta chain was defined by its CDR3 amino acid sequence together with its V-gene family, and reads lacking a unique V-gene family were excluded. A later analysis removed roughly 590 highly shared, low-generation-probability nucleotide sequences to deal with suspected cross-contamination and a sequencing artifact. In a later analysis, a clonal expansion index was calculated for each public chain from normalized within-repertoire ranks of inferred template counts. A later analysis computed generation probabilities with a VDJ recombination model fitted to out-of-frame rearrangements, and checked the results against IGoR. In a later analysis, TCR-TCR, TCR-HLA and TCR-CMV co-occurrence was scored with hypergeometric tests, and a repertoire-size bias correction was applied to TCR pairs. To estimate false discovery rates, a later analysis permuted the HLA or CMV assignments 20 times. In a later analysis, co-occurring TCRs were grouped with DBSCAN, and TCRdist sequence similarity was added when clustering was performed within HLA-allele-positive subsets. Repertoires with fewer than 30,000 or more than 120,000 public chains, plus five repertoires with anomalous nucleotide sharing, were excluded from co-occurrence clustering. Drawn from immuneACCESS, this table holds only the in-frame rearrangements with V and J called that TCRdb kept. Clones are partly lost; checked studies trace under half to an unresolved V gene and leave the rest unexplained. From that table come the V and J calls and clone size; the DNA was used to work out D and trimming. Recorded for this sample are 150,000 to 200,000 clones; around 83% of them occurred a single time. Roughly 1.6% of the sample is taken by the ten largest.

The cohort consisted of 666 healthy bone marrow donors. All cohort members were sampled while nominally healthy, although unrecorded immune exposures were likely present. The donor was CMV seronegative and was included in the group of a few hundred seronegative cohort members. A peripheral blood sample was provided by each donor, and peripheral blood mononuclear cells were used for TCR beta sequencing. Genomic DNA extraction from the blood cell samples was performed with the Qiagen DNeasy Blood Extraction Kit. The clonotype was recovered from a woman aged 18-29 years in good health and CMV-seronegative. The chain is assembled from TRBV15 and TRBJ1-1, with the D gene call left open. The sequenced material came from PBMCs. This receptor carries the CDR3 CATDDTEVNTEAFF. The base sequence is TGTGCCACCGATGACACGGAGGTAAACACTGAAGCTTTCTTT. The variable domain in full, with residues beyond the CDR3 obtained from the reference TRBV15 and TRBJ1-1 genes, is DAMVIQNPRYQVTQFGKPVTLSCSQTLNHNVMYWYQQKSSQAPKLLFHYYDKDFNNEADTPDNFQSRRPNTSFCFLDIRSPGLGDTAMYLCATDDTEVNTEAFFGQGTRLTVV.